This T cell receptor beta chain was recorded in a study of monozygotic twins with inflammatory bowel disease. To note about this clonotype: Its specificity is not known.

Overall study findings and caveats: Relative to healthy twins, IBD patients had fewer clonotypes in common with others, a gap that was especially apparent with disease activity. Patient-to-patient differences in immunosuppressive treatment may have added variability to the repertoires.

Per germline, CDR1 LNHNV and CDR2 YYDKDF (reference sequence). The CDR3 is 17 amino acids. Amplification used two nested PCRs: 15 to 20 cycles, then 9 cycles, on TCRalpha/TCRbeta cDNA. Each CDR3 protein gets one entry in TCRdb, which reprocessed the 5' RACE reads and gives no DNA. The ten most abundant clones cover around 7.7% of a sample with approximately 210,000 distinct CDR3 sequences. The sample taken for sequencing was blood. The sequence came from a human donor with ulcerative colitis or Crohn's disease, or a healthy co-twin of an affected twin (not recorded which). The V call is TRBV15, the J call TRBJ2-1; TCRdb returns TRBD2, unconfirmable since there is no DNA. CDR3 loop: CATSSTLAGGGYNEQFF.